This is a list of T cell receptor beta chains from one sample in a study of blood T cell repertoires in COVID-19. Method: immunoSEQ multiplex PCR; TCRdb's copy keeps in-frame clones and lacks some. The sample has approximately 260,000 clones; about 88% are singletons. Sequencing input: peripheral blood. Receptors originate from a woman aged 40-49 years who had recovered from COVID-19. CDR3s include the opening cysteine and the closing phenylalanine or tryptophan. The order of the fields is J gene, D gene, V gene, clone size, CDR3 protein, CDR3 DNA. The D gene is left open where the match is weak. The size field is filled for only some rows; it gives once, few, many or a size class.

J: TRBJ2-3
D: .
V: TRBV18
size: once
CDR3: CASSPYEEARPQYF
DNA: TGTGCCAGCTCACCATATGAGGAGGCACGGCCGCAGTATTTT

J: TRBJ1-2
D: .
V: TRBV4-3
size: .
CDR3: CASSQDPQADYGYTF
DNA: TGCGCCAGCAGCCAAGATCCACAGGCCGACTATGGCTACACCTTC

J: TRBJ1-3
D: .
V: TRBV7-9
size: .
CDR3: CASSLTLQVHSGNTIYF
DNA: TGTGCCAGCAGCTTAACCCTACAGGTTCACTCTGGAAACACCATATATTTT

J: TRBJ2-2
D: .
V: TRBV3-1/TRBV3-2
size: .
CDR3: CASSQIRSLNTGELFF
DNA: TGTGCCAGCAGCCAAATTCGGTCTTTGAACACCGGGGAGCTGTTTTTT

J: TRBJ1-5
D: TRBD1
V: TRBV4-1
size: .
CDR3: CASSLHRGSNQPQHF
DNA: TGCGCCAGCAGCCTTCACAGGGGCAGCAATCAGCCCCAGCATTTT

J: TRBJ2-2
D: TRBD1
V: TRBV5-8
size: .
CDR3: CASRGKGARTGELFF
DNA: TGTGCCAGCAGGGGTAAGGGGGCGCGCACCGGGGAGCTGTTTTTT

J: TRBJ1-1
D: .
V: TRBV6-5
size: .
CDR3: CASGGLGVTEAFF
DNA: TGTGCCAGCGGAGGACTAGGGGTTACTGAAGCTTTCTTT

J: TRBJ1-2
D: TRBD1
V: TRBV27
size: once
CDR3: CASSAGPGQGTYGYTF
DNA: TGTGCCAGCAGTGCAGGCCCGGGACAGGGAACCTATGGCTACACCTTC

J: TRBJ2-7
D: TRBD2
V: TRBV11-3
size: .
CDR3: CASSLESSGRAREQYF
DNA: TGTGCCAGCAGCTTAGAAAGTAGCGGGAGGGCACGGGAGCAGTACTTC

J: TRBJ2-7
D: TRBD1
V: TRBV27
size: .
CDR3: CASSSTGSSYEQYF
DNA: TGTGCCAGCAGTTCGACAGGGAGCTCCTACGAGCAGTACTTC

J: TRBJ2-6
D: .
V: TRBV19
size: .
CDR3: CASVRGSGANVLTF
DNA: TGTGCCAGCGTCAGGGGCTCTGGGGCCAACGTCCTGACTTTC

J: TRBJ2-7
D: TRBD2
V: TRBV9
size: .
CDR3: CASSLGLAGDEQYF
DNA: TGTGCCAGCAGCCTTGGACTAGCGGGAGATGAGCAGTACTTC

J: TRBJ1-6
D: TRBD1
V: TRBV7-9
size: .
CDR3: CASSSLRTGDSPLHF
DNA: TGTGCCAGCAGCTCTCTGAGGACAGGGGACTCACCCCTCCACTTT

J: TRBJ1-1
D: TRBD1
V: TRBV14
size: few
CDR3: CASSRRTGRSEAFF
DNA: TGTGCCAGCAGCCGTAGGACAGGGCGAAGTGAAGCTTTCTTT

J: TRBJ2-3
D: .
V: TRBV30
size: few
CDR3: CAWSPGFAQYF
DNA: TGTGCCTGGAGTCCAGGGTTCGCGCAGTATTTT

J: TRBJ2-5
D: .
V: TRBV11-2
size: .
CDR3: CASSLRTETQYF
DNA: TGTGCCAGCAGCTTGCGAACAGAGACCCAGTACTTC

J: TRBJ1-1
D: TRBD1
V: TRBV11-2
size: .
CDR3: CASSLDPDRGNTEAFF
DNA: TGTGCCAGCAGCTTAGACCCGGACAGGGGCAACACTGAAGCTTTCTTT

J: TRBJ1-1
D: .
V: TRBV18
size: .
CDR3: CASSPGILNTEAFF
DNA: TGTGCCAGCTCACCCGGGATATTGAACACTGAAGCTTTCTTT

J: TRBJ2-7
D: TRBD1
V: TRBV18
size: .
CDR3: CASSPRQGNYEQYF
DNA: TGTGCCAGCTCACCACGACAGGGTAACTACGAGCAGTACTTC

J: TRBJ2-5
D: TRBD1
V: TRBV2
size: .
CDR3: CASSDRGRGETQYF
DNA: TGTGCCAGCAGTGACAGGGGGCGCGGGGAGACCCAGTACTTC

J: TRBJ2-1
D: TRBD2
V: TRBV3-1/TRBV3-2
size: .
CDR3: CASSHGRTSGLDEQFF
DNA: TGTGCCAGCAGCCATGGAAGGACTAGCGGCCTCGATGAGCAGTTCTTC

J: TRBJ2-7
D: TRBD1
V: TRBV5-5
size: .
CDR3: CASSLSSAGQGSYEQYF
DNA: TGTGCCAGCAGCTTGTCGTCAGCGGGACAGGGCTCCTACGAGCAGTACTTC

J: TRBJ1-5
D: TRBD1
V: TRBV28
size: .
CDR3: CASNLGTGDQPQHF
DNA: TGTGCCAGCAATTTGGGGACAGGGGATCAGCCCCAGCATTTT

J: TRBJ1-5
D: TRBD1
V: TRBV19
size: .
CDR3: CASRLGTGTSSNQPQHF
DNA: TGTGCCAGTAGGTTGGGGACAGGGACGAGTAGCAATCAGCCCCAGCATTTT

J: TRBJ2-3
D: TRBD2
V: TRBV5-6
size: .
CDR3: CASSLELAGADTQYF
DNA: TGTGCCAGCAGCTTGGAACTAGCGGGAGCAGATACGCAGTATTTT

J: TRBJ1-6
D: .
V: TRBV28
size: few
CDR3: CASRSRGSPLHF
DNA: TGTGCCAGCAGATCGAGGGGGTCACCCCTCCACTTT

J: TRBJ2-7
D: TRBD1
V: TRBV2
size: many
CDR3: CASSRQGVGYEQYF
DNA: TGTGCCAGCAGTCGGCAGGGGGTAGGGTACGAGCAGTACTTC

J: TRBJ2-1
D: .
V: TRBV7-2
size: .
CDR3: CASSLGLYAYNEQFF
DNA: TGTGCCAGCAGCTTAGGACTATACGCCTACAATGAGCAGTTCTTC

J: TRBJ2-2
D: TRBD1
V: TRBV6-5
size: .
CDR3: CASSRDRAGTGELFF
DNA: TGTGCCAGCAGTAGGGACAGGGCTGGCACCGGGGAGCTGTTTTTT

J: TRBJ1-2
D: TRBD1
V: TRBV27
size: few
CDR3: CASSSGTGTYGYTF
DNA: TGTGCCAGCAGTTCAGGGACAGGGACCTATGGCTACACCTTC

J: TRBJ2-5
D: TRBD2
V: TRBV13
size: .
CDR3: CASSSDSGRARETQYF
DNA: TGTGCCAGCAGCTCCGATAGCGGGAGGGCTCGAGAGACCCAGTACTTC

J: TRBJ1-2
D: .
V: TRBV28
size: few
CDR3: CAIAWAKGPRGYTF
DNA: TGTGCCATCGCCTGGGCCAAGGGGCCTCGGGGCTACACCTTC

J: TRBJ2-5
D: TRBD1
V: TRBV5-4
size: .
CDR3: CASSLEGQGARETQYF
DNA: TGTGCCAGCAGCTTGGAGGGGCAGGGGGCAAGGGAGACCCAGTACTTC

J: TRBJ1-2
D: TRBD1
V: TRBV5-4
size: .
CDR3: CASSPPTGVGYGYTF
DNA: TGTGCCAGCAGCCCACCGACAGGGGTGGGCTATGGCTACACCTTC

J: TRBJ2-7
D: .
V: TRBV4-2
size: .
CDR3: CASSQDRTGLYEQYF
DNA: TGTGCCAGCAGCCAAGATCGGACGGGACTGTACGAGCAGTACTTC

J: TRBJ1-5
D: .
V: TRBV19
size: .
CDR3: CASALPRGRGNQPQHF
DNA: TGTGCCAGTGCCCTTCCCAGGGGTAGAGGCAATCAGCCCCAGCATTTT

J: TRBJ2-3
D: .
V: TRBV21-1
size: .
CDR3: CASSKEGMRAQYF
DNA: TGTGCCAGCAGCAAAGAGGGAATGAGGGCGCAGTATTTT

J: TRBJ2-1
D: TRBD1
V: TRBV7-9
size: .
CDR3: CASSSQGVTYNEQFF
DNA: TGTGCCAGCAGCTCACAGGGGGTCACGTACAATGAGCAGTTCTTC

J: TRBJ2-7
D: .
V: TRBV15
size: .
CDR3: CATSREAGTYEQYF
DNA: TGTGCCACCAGCAGAGAGGCAGGAACCTACGAGCAGTACTTC

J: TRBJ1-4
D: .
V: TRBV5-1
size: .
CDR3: CASSLDLASGEKLFF
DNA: TGCGCCAGCAGCTTGGACCTGGCAAGTGGTGAAAAACTGTTTTTT

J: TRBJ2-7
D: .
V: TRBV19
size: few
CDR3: CASSSRGAGGSIEQYF
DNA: TGTGCCAGTAGCTCCCGGGGAGCAGGAGGATCGATCGAGCAGTACTTC

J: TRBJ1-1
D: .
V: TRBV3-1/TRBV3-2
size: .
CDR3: CASSQGVVRTEAFF
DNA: TGTGCCAGCAGCCAAGGGGTCGTGAGGACTGAAGCTTTCTTT

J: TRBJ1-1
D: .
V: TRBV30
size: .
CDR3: CAWTQDTLNTEAFF
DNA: TGTGCCTGGACCCAGGACACCTTGAACACTGAAGCTTTCTTT

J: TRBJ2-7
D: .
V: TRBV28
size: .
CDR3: CASMGGFDGYEQYF
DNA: TGTGCCAGCATGGGGGGTTTTGATGGGTACGAGCAGTACTTC

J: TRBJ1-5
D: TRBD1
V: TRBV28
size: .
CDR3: CASSLNPFGQGRGGSYSNQPQHF
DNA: TGTGCCAGCAGTTTAAATCCATTTGGACAGGGGAGAGGGGGGTCTTATAGCAATCAGCCCCAGCATTTT

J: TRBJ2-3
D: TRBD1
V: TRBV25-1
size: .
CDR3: CASSGQGLRPDTQYF
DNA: TGTGCCAGCAGTGGACAGGGTCTACGCCCAGATACGCAGTATTTT

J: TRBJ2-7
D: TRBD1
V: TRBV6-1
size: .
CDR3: CASSERGRQGSYEQYF
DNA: TGTGCCAGCAGTGAGAGGGGGCGACAGGGCTCCTACGAGCAGTACTTC

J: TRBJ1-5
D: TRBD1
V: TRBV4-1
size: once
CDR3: CASSQGGTDRNQPQHF
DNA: TGCGCCAGCAGCCAAGGCGGGACAGACAGGAATCAGCCCCAGCATTTT

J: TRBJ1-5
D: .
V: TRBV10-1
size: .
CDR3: CASRGRQDPRSQPQHF
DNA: TGCGCCAGCAGGGGCAGACAGGACCCGAGGTCACAGCCCCAGCATTTT

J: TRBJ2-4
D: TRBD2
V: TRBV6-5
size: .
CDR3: CASSWTSGEPPPIQYF
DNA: TGTGCCAGCAGTTGGACGAGCGGGGAGCCTCCCCCCATTCAGTACTTC

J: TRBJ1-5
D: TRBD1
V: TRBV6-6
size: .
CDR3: CASKSRGSNQPQHF
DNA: TGTGCCAGCAAGTCCAGGGGGAGCAATCAGCCCCAGCATTTT

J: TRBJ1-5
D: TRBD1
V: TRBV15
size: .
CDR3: CATSTSGTDQPQHF
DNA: TGTGCCACCAGCACATCCGGGACAGATCAGCCCCAGCATTTT

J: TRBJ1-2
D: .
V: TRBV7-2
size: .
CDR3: CASRLNINYGYTF
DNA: TGTGCCAGCAGGCTTAACATTAACTATGGCTACACCTTC